One and the same sample provided the 8 T cell receptor beta chains below, sequenced in a study of blood T cell repertoires in COVID-19. The table came from immunoSEQ multiplex PCR; TCRdb's copy has only in-frame clones and leaves some out. The sample carries a few hundred thousand clones, approximately 80% recorded once. The sequencing sample was made of peripheral blood. The receptors here all came from a man in his 60s with acute or convalescent COVID-19.

A remark on this clone: This CDR3 is also generated by other DNA sequences in the sample. The chain joins TRBV12-3 or TRBV12-4 to TRBJ1-5, with a weak D call TRBD1 (6 bases). The CDR3 length is 13 residues. V was pared by 4 bases and J by 7 bases, with 11 bases between. CDR3 sequence (DNA): TGTGCCAGCAGTTACAGGGAAGGGCAGCCCCAGCATTTT. Protein product: CASSYREGQPQHF.

The chain joins TRBV19 to TRBJ2-1; 9 positions match TRBD2. CDR3 length: 16 amino acids. Germline V gene data show CDR1 as LNHDA and CDR2 as SQIVND (reference sequence). V lost 5 bases and J lost 0; bases outside the gene matches: 5. CDR3 residues: CASSLRGGSSYNEQFF. The CDR3, as DNA: TGTGCCAGTAGTCTGCGGGGGGGCTCCTCCTACAATGAGCAGTTCTTC.

This clone was seen a single time. The chain uses TRBV7-2 and TRBJ1-5; 7 nucleotides align to TRBD1. CDR3 length equals 13 residues. The ends lost 5 bases at V and 6 bases at J; junction bases unmatched: 4. CDR1 and CDR2 (germline): SGHTA, FQGNSA. As DNA, the CDR3 is TGTGCCAGCAGCATCAACAGGGGTCAGCCCCAGCATTTT. Translation gives CASSINRGQPQHF.

V usage is TRBV5-4 and J usage is TRBJ1-5; 9 nucleotides align to TRBD1. Germline V gene lookup returns CDR1 SGHNT and CDR2 YYREEE (reference sequence). This CDR3 is 15 amino acids long. Unmatched junction bases numbered 6, after V lost 4 bases and J lost 4 bases. The DNA for the CDR3 is TGTGCCAGCAGCCCTGACAGGGGGGGGAATCAGCCCCAGCATTTT. Its translation: CASSPDRGGNQPQHF.

The genes are TRBV28 and TRBJ1-3; D might be TRBD1 (6 bases). The germline CDR1 and CDR2 sequences are MDHEN and SYDVKM. This CDR3 contains 16 residues. V was trimmed by 2 bases and J by 0 bases, leaving 11 bases between them. This CDR3 reads CASSLTGSSSGNTIYF. DNA of the CDR3: TGTGCCAGCAGTTTAACAGGGTCAAGCTCTGGAAACACCATATATTTT.

This chain links TRBV24-1 with TRBJ1-1, with D uncertain. Germline CDR1 and CDR2: KGHDR and SFDVKD. V was trimmed by 4 bases and J by 1 base, leaving 6 bases between them. The CDR3 loop spans 13 amino acids. As DNA, the CDR3 is TGTGCCACCAGTGACAATCCGAACACTGAAGCTTTCTTT. It specifies CATSDNPNTEAFF.

This clone turned up a few times. The V and J genes are TRBV28 and TRBJ2-4; 9 bases fit TRBD1. Germline CDR1 and CDR2: MDHEN and SYDVKM. The ends lost 8 bases at V and 7 bases at J; junction bases unmatched: 12. The CDR3 extends over 15 amino acids. The CDR3 bases are TGTGCCAGCCGTACGTTCAGGACAGGGGTTAACATTCAGTACTTC. This encodes CASRTFRTGVNIQYF.

There are a few counts of this clone. The gene calls are TRBV28 and TRBJ2-7; 7 nucleotides match TRBD1. The ends lost 3 bases at V and 1 base at J; junction bases unmatched: 6. Germline V gene lookup returns CDR1 MDHEN and CDR2 SYDVKM. The CDR3 has 15 residues. The CDR3 loop is CASSFSRGFSYEQYF. In nucleotides, the CDR3 is TGTGCCAGCAGTTTCTCCAGGGGGTTTTCCTACGAGCAGTACTTC.